This paragraph covers one TCR beta chain sequence. Germline trimming cut 0 bases from V and 8 bases from J; bases unmatched to any gene: 5. Germline V CDR1 and CDR2: LNHNV, YYDKDF (reference sequence). CDR3 length: 15 residues. The sample is drawn from a study of blood T cell repertoires in COVID-19. Study overall: Collection of acute and convalescent COVID-19 samples took place in the United States, Italy and Spain.

The data were produced by immunoSEQ multiplex PCR, yet TCRdb's version contains in-frame clones alone and is incomplete. The top ten hold 27% of the sample, which has about 39,000 clones, more than 65% seen once. The receptor comes from a man older than 75 with acute or convalescent COVID-19. The J gene is TRBJ1-3, the V gene TRBV15; 9 nucleotides match TRBD1. The sequenced sample was peripheral blood. The CDR3 loop is CATSRDQGTGHTIYF. The CDR3 DNA follows: TGTGCCACCAGCAGAGATCAGGGGACAGGGCACACCATATATTTT. The full variable domain, completed using reference TRBV15 and TRBJ1-3, is DAMVIQNPRYQVTQFGKPVTLSCSQTLNHNVMYWYQQKSSQAPKLLFHYYDKDFNNEADTPDNFQSRRPNTSFCFLDIRSPGLGDTAMYLCATSRDQGTGHTIYFGEGSWLTVV.